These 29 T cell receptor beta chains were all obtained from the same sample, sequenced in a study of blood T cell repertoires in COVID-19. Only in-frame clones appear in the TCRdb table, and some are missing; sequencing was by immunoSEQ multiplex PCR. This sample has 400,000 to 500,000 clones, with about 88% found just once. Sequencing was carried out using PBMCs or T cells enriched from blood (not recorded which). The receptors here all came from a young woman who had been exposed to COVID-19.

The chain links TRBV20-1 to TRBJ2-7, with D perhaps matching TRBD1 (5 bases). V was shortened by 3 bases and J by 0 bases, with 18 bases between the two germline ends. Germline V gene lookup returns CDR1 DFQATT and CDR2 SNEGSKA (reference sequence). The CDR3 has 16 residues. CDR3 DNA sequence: TGCAGTGCTAGTGTCCAGAAATCCGACAGCTCCTACGAGCAGTACTTC. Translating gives CSASVQKSDSSYEQYF.

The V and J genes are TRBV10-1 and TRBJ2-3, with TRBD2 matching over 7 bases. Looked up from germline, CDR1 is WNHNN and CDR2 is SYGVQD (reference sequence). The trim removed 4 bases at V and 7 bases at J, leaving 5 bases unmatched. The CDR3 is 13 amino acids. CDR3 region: CASSGQGGNTQYF. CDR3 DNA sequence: TGCGCCAGCAGTGGTCAGGGAGGGAATACGCAGTATTTT.

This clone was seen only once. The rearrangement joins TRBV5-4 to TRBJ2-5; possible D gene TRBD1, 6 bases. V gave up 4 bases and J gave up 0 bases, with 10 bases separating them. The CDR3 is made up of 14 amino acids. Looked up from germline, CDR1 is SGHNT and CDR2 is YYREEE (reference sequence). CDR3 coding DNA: TGTGCCAGCAGCAAGACAGGAAACCAAGAGACCCAGTACTTC. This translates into CASSKTGNQETQYF.

CDR3 DNA: TGCAGCGTTGAAGGTCCTGGGGTAGGGGCAACTAATGAAAAACTGTTTTTT. Amino acid sequence: CSVEGPGVGATNEKLFF. J is TRBJ1-4 and V is TRBV29-1, with D perhaps matching TRBD1 (5 bases). The V gene lost 1 base and the J gene lost 0 bases, with 15 bases spanning the gap. This CDR3 is 17 amino acids long. CDR1 is SQVTM and CDR2 is ANQGSEA in the germline V gene.

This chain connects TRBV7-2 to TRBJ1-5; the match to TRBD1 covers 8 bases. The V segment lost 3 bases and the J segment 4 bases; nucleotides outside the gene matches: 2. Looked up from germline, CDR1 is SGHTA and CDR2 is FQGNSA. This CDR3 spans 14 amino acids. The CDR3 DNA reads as TGTGCCAGCAGCTTTACAGGGGGAAATCAGCCCCAGCATTTT. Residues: CASSFTGGNQPQHF. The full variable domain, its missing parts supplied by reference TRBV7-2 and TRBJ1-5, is GAGVSQSPSNKVTEKGKDVELRCDPISGHTALYWYRQSLGQGLEFLIYFQGNSAPDKSGLPSDRFSAERTGGSVSTLTIQRTQQEDSAVYLCASSFTGGNQPQHFGDGTRLSIL.

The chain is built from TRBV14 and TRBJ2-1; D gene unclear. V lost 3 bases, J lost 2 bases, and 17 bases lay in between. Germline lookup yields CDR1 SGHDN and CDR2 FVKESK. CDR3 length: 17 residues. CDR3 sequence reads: CASSHGFGEFTYNEQFF. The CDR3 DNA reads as TGTGCCAGCAGCCATGGGTTCGGAGAATTTACCTACAATGAGCAGTTCTTC.

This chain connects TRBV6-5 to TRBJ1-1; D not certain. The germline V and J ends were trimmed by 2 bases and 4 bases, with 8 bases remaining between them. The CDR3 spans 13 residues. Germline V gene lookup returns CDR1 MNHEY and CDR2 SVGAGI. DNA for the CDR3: TGTGCCAGCAGTTACGGAGATGGCACTGAAGCTTTCTTT. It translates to CASSYGDGTEAFF.

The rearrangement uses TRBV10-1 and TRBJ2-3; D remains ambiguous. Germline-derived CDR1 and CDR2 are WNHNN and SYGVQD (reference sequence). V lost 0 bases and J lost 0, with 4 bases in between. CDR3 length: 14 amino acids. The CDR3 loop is CASSESSSTDTQYF. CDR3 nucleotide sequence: TGCGCCAGCAGTGAGTCGAGTAGCACAGATACGCAGTATTTT.

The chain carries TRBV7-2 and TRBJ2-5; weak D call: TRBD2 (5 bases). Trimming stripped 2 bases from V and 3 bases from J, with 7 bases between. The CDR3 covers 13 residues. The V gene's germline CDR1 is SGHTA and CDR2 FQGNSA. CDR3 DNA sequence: TGTGCCAGCAGCTTAATGAGGGAAGAGACCCAGTACTTC. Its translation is CASSLMREETQYF.

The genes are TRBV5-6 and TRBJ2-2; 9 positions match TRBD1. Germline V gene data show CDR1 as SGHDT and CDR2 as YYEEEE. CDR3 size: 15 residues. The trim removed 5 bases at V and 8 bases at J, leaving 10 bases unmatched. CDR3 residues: CASRRAQGAFGELFF. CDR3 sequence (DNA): TGTGCCAGCAGAAGAGCACAGGGGGCCTTTGGGGAGCTGTTTTTT.

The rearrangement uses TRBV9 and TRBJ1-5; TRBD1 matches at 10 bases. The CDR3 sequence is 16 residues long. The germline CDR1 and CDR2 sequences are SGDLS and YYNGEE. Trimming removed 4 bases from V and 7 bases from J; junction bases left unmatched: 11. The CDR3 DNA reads TGTGCCAGCAGCAGGGGGCGACAGGGGGCATGGCAGCCCCAGCATTTT. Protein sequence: CASSRGRQGAWQPQHF.

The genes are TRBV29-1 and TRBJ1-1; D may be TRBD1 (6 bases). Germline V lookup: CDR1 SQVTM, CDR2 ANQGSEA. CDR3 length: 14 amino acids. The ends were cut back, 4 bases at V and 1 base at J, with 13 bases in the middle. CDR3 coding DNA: TGCAGCGTTGCACGGGGGGCAGGGAACACTGAAGCTTTCTTT. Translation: CSVARGAGNTEAFF.

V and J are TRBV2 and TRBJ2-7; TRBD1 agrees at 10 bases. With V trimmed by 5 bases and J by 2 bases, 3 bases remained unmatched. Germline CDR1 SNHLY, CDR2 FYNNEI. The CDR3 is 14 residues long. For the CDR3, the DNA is TGTGCCAGCAGTCCCGGGACAGGGGCCTACGAGCAGTACTTC. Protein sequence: CASSPGTGAYEQYF. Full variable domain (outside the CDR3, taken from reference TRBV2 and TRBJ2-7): EPEVTQTPSHQVTQMGQEVILRCVPISNHLYFYWYRQILGQKVEFLVSFYNNEISEKSEIFDDQFSVERPDGSNFTLKIRSTKLEDSAMYFCASSPGTGAYEQYFGPGTRLTVT.

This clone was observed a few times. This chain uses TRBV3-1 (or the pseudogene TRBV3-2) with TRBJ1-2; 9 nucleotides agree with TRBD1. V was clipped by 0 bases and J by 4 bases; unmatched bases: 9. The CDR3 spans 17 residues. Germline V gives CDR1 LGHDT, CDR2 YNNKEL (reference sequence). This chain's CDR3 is CASSQEGDRVLFYGYTF. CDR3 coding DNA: TGTGCCAGCAGCCAAGAAGGGGACAGGGTACTATTCTATGGCTACACCTTC.

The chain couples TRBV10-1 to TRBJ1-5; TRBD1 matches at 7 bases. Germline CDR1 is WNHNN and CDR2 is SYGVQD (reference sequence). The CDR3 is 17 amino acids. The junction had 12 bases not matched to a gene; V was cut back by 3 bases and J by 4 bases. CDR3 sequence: CASSDSGTAHPNQPQHF. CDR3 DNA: TGCGCCAGCAGTGATTCGGGGACAGCCCACCCTAATCAGCCCCAGCATTTT.

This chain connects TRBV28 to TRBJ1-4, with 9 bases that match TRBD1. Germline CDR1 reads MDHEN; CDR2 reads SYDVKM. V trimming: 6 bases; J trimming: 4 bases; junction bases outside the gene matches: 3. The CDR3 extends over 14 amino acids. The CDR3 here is CASSTDRGNEKLFF. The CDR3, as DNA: TGTGCCAGCAGCACGGACAGGGGTAATGAAAAACTGTTTTTT.

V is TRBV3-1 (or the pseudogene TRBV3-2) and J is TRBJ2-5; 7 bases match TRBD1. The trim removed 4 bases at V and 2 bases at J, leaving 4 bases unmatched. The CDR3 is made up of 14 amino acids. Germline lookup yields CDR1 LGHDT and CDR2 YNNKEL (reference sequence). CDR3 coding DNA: TGTGCCAGCAGCCCAGGACAGGCGCAAGAGACCCAGTACTTC. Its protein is CASSPGQAQETQYF.

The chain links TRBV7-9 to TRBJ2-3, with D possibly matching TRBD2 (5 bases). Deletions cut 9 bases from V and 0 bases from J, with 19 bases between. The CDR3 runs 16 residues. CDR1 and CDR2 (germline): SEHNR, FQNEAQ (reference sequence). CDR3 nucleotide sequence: TGTGCCAGAATAGGAGCGGCCGATTCTAGCACAGATACGCAGTATTTT. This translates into CARIGAADSSTDTQYF.

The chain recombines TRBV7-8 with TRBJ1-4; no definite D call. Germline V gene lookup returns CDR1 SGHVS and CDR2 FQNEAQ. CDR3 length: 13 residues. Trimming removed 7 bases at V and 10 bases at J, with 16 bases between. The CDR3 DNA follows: TGTGCCAGCACCGAAAATCCACTTAGAAAACTGTTTTTT. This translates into CASTENPLRKLFF.

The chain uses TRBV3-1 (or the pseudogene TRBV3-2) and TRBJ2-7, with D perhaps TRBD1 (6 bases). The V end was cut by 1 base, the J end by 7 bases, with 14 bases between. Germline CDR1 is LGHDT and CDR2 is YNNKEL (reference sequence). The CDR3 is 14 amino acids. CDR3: CASSQAIQGREQYF. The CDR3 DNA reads TGTGCCAGCAGCCAAGCTATACAGGGTAGGGAGCAGTACTTC.

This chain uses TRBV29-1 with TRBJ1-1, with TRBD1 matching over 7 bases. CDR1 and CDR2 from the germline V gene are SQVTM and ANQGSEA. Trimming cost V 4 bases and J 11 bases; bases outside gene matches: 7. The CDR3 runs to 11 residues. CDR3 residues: CSVVANRGAFF. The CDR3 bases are TGCAGCGTTGTGGCGAACAGGGGTGCTTTCTTT.

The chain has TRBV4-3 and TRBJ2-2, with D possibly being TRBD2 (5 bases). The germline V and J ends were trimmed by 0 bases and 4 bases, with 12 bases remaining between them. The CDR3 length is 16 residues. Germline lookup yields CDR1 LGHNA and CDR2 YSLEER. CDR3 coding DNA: TGCGCCAGCAGCCAAGAAGGACGAGGGCTCACCGGGGAGCTGTTTTTT. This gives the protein CASSQEGRGLTGELFF.

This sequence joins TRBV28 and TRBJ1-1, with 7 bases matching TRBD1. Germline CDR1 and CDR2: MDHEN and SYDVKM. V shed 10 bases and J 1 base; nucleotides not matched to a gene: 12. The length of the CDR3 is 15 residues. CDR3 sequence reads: CATSDRMATNTEAFF. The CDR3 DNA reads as TGTGCCACCTCGGACAGGATGGCAACGAACACTGAAGCTTTCTTT.

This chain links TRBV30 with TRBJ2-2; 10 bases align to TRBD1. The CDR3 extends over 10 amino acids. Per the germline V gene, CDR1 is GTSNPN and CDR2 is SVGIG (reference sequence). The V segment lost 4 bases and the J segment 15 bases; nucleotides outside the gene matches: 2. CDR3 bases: TGTGCCTGGAAAGGGACAGGGGTGTTTTTT. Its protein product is CAWKGTGVFF.

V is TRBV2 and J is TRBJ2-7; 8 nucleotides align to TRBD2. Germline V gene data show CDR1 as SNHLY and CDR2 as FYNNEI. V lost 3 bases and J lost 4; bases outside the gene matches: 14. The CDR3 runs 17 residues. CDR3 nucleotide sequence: TGTGCCAGCAGTGACCTCAGAAGCGGGAGTGTTAGTTACGAGCAGTACTTC. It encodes CASSDLRSGSVSYEQYF.

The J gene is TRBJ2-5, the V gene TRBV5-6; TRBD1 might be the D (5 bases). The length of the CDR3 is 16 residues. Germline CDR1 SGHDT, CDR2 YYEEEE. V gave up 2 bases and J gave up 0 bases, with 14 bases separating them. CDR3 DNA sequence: TGTGCCAGCAGCTTTCCGGTGACAGCGAACCAAGAGACCCAGTACTTC. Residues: CASSFPVTANQETQYF.

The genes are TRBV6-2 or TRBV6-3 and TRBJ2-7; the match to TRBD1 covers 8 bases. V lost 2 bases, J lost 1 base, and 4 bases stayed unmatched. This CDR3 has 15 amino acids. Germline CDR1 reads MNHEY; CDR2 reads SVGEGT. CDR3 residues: CASSYETGVSYEQYF. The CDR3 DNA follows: TGTGCCAGCAGTTACGAGACAGGGGTATCCTACGAGCAGTACTTC.

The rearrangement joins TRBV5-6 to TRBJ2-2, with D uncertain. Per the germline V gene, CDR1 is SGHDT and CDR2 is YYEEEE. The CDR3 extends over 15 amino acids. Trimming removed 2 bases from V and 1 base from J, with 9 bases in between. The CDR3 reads CASSFAAMNTGELFF. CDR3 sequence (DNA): TGTGCCAGCAGCTTTGCGGCGATGAACACCGGGGAGCTGTTTTTT.

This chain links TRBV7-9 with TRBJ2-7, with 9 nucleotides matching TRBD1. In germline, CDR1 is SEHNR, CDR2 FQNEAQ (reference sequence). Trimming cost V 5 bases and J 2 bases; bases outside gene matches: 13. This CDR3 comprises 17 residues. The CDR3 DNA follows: TGTGCCAGCAGCCCCCGGGACAGGGTGGGGTTAACCTACGAGCAGTACTTC. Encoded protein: CASSPRDRVGLTYEQYF.